This T cell receptor beta chain is drawn from a study of patients and donors after allogeneic stem cell transplantation (dated by TCRdb to 2020 to 2021). V was cut back by 4 bases and J by 4 bases, leaving a gap of 13 bases between them. The CDR3 goes from the cysteine to the phenylalanine over 14 residues. Of all the DNA, just the CDR3 is kept, 42 bases in frame from base 1. The library was prepared using RT-PCR. The instrument was a NextSeq 550. TCRdb itself trimmed the public reads at Q25 with fastp, ran MiXCR and retained productive beta chains. Each CDR3 protein appears once, grouped with its most common genes and DNA. For this sample the table gives hundreds of thousands of distinct CDR3 sequences, of which 16% were detected only once. 7% to 7.5% of the sample is taken by the ten largest. This clonotype was observed many times. No cognate antigen has been identified for it. Base qualities are not provided; no much larger clone lies one nucleotide away.

The TCR originated in a human donor who was either an allogeneic HSCT recipient or a stem cell or donor lymphocyte infusion donor (not recorded which). It is not recorded whose cells these are; they may come from a transplant donor. This chain joins TRBV12-3 or TRBV12-4 to TRBJ1-2, and possibly TRBD1, on 5 matching bases. The sample comprised blood, either unsorted or a sorted T cell fraction (not recorded which). The bases are TGTGCCAGCAGTTCCCCGGGACTGTTCTATGGCTACACCTTC. Translated, it reads CASSSPGLFYGYTF.